These T cell receptor beta chains were read from a single sample in a study of blood T cell repertoires in COVID-19. Method: immunoSEQ multiplex PCR; TCRdb's copy keeps in-frame clones and lacks some. The sample lists approximately 200,000 clones, around 89% occurring once. Sequencing was done on a sample of PBMCs or T cells enriched from blood (not recorded which). These receptor sequences come from a woman younger than 35 in a cohort exposed to, infected with or recovered from COVID-19 (not recorded which). Each CDR3 is given with its conserved first and last residue.

V | CDR3
TRBV28 | CASTNVVYEQYF
TRBV6-5 | CAITDRGDYGYTF
TRBV29-1 | CSVTGEGPMRGFEKLFF
TRBV6-4 | CASSASADSGANVLTF
TRBV5-1 | CASSLAPLALGSTDTQYF
TRBV18 | CASSPTSGGYNEQFF
TRBV9 | CASSVGGPNSPLHF
TRBV4-1 | CASSQRTGGADTQYF
TRBV3-1/TRBV3-2 | CASSQFSNPNTEAFF
TRBV2 | CASSVTEAYTEAFF
TRBV30 | CAWRPGTGELFF
TRBV14 | CASSRGSGVYNSPLHF
TRBV5-1 | CASSPGTGIINGYTF
TRBV3-1/TRBV3-2 | CASSRSWEVTEAFF
TRBV18 | CASSSTGIAEAFF
TRBV6-4 | CASSDSSGGADEQFF
TRBV3-1/TRBV3-2 | CASSQWGSKTSIHYNEQFF
TRBV4-1 | CASSPGQANTEAFF
TRBV3-1/TRBV3-2 | CASSRSGGFYEQYF
TRBV24-1 | CATGEVNTGELFF
TRBV18 | CASPVGGSSYNEQFF
TRBV7-9 | CASSIRTESPLHF
TRBV5-1 | CASSPTSQGHYGYTF
TRBV20-1 | CSASPRGTYTEAFF
TRBV10-3 | CAISESTKGARARTDTQYF
TRBV27 | CASSLLGAGNQPQHF
TRBV7-8 | CASVRQGDSPLHF
TRBV10-3 | CAISESSETQYF
TRBV27 | CASRKVMGTGTYEQYF
TRBV10-3 | CAISDARENQETQYF
TRBV6-5 | CASRGDRPNTGELFF
TRBV19 | CASKLVRDYGYTF
TRBV2 | CASTRGRAQETQYF
TRBV19 | CASRTQRGRGSGTEAFF
TRBV2 | CASSGQSATNEKLFF
TRBV6-1 | CASSYEDSNYGYTF
TRBV5-1 | CASSLDKGVIYNEQFF
TRBV5-1 | CASSRSSGGRETQYF
TRBV21-1 | CASSKVWDSNYGYTF
TRBV7-2 | CASSLVPGNTEAFF
TRBV7-8 | CASSLVVLVPGLAGDEQYF
TRBV9 | CASSVDGAESDEQFF
TRBV3-1/TRBV3-2 | CASSQVLGQGDGYTF
TRBV11-3 | CASSPLDRHEQFF
TRBV4-1 | CASSQELAGNQPQHF
TRBV29-1 | CSVEGEGASLNGAFF
TRBV5-6 | CASSPSLLPDTQYF
TRBV13 | CASSQTRRSLTGELFF
TRBV5-1 | CASSFGTQGNTIYF
TRBV28 | CASSIVEQGHYSNQPQHF
TRBV7-3 | CASRPSGGYNEQFF
TRBV6-5 | CASSYSGAGETQYF
TRBV4-1 | CASSQDYPGNYEQYF
TRBV18 | CASSPADITTNEKLFF
TRBV5-1 | CASRGRGSYEQYF